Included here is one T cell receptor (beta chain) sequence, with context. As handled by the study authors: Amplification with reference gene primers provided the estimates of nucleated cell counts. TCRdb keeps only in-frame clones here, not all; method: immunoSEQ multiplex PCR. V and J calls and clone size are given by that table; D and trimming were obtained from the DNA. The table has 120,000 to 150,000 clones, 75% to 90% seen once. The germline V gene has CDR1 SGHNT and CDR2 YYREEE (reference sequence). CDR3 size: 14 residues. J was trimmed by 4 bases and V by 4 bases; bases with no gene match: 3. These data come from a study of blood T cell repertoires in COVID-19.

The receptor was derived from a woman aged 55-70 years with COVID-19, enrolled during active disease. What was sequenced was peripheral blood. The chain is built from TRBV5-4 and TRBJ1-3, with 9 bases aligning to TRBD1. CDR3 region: CASSVGQGGNTIYF. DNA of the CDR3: TGTGCCAGCAGCGTGGGACAGGGCGGAAACACCATATATTTT.